The clone carrying this T cell receptor beta chain was detected ten times or more. TCRdb ran MiXCR on the 5' RACE reads and lists one entry per CDR3 protein. The table records 250,000 to 300,000 distinct CDR3 sequences, around 5.3% of them present only once. This sample stems from a study of T cells after yellow fever vaccination. J gave up 6 bases and V 6 bases, and 12 bases lay outside the gene matches. Germline V gene sequence: CDR1 SGHKS, CDR2 YYEKEE (reference sequence). The CDR3 is 15 amino acids. Sequencing was performed on CD4+ T cells sorted from PBMCs, taken on the day of the yellow fever booster vaccination. The chain uses TRBV5-5 and TRBJ1-2; 9 bases line up with TRBD1. This TCR derives from a man younger than 35 who received the YFV17D yellow fever vaccine. CDR3 sequence: CASNPGQGRWDGYTF. The CDR3, as DNA: TGTGCCAGCAATCCGGGACAGGGAAGATGGGATGGCTACACCTTC.